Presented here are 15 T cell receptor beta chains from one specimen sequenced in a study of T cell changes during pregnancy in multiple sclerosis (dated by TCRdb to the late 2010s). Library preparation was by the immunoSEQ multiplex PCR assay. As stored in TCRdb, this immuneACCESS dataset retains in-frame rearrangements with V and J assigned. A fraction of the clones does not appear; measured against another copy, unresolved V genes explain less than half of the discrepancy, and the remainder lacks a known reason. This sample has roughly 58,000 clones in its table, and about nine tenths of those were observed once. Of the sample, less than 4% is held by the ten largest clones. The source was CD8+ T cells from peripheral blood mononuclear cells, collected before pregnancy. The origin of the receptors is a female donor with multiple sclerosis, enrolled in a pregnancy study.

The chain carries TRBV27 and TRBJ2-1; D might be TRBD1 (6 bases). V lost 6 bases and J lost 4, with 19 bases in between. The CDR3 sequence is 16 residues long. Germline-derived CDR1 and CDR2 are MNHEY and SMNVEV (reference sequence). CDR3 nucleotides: TGTGCCAGCAGGGAACGGGACAATTTATTATACAATGAGCAGTTCTTC. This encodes CASRERDNLLYNEQFF.

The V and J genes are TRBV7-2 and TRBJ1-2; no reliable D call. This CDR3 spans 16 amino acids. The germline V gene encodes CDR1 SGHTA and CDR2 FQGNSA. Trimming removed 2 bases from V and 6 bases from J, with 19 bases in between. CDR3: CASSLNPGGGSDGYTF. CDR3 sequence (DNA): TGTGCCAGCAGCTTAAACCCAGGCGGAGGGTCTGATGGCTACACCTTC.

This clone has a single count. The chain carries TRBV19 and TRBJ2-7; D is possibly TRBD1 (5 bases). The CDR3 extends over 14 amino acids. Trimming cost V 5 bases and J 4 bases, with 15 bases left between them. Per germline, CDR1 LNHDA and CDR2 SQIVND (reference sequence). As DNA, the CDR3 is TGTGCCAGTAGTTCAAAGGGGTACGCGTACGAGCAGTACTTC. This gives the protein CASSSKGYAYEQYF. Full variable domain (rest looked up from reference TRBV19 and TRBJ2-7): DGGITQSPKYLFRKEGQNVTLSCEQNLNHDAMYWYRQDPGQGLRLIYYSQIVNDFQKGDIAEGYSVSREKKESFPLTVTSAQKNPTAFYLCASSSKGYAYEQYFGPGTRLTVT.

In DNA, the CDR3 is TGTGCCAGCAGTGAAGTAGAGGCGAATGAAAAACTGTTTTTT. Translation gives CASSEVEANEKLFF. V gene TRBV2 combines with J gene TRBJ1-4; no firm D call. Germline V CDR1 and CDR2: SNHLY, FYNNEI. V was shortened by 1 base and J by 5 bases, with 8 bases between the two germline ends. The CDR3 is 14 amino acids.

The CDR3 region is CASRPGTGGYGYTF. The CDR3 DNA reads as TGTGCCAGCCGGCCGGGGACAGGGGGGTATGGCTACACCTTC. The chain employs TRBV19 and TRBJ1-2, with 11 bases aligning to TRBD1. The germline V gene has CDR1 LNHDA and CDR2 SQIVND (reference sequence). J lost 5 bases, V lost 9 bases, and 8 bases had no gene match. The CDR3 spans 14 residues.

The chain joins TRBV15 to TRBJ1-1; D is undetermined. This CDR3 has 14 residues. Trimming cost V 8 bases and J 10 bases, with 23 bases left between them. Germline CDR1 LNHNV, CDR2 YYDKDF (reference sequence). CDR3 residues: CATEMRAKTRRAFF. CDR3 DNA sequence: TGTGCCACCGAGATGAGGGCAAAAACCAGAAGAGCTTTCTTT. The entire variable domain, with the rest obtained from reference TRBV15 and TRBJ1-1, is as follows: DAMVIQNPRYQVTQFGKPVTLSCSQTLNHNVMYWYQQKSSQAPKLLFHYYDKDFNNEADTPDNFQSRRPNTSFCFLDIRSPGLGDTAMYLCATEMRAKTRRAFFGQGTRLTVV.

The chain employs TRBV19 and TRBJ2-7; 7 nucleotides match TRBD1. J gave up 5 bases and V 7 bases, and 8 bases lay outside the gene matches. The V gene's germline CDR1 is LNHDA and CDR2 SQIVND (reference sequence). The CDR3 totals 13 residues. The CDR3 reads CASTRTGWNEQYF. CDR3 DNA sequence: TGTGCCAGTACGCGGACAGGATGGAACGAGCAGTACTTC. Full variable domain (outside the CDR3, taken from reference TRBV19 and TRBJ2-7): DGGITQSPKYLFRKEGQNVTLSCEQNLNHDAMYWYRQDPGQGLRLIYYSQIVNDFQKGDIAEGYSVSREKKESFPLTVTSAQKNPTAFYLCASTRTGWNEQYFGPGTRLTVT.

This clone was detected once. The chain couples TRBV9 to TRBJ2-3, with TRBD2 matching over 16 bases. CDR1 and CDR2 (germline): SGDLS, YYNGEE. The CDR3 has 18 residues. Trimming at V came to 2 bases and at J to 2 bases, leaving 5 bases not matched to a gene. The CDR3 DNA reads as TGTGCCAGCAGCGTTGGGACTAGCGGGGGGGCTTACACAGATACGCAGTATTTT. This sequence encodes CASSVGTSGGAYTDTQYF.

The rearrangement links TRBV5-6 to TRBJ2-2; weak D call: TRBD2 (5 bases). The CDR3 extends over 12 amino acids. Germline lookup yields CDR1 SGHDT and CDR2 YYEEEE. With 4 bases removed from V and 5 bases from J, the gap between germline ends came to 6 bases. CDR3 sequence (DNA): TGTGCCAGCAGCCCGGGGACCGGGGAGCTGTTTTTT. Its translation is CASSPGTGELFF.

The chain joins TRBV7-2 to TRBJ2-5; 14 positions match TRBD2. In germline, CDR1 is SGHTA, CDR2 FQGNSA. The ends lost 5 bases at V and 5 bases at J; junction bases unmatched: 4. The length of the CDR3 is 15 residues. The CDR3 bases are TGTGCCAGCAGCGCCAGACTAGCGGGGGGGGAGACCCAGTACTTC. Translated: CASSARLAGGETQYF.

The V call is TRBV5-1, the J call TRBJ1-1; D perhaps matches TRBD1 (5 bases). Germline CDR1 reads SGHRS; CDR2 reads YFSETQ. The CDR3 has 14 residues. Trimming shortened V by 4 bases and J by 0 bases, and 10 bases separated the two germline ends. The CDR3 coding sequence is TGCGCCAGCAGCGGAGACAGCATGAACACTGAAGCTTTCTTT. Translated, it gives CASSGDSMNTEAFF.

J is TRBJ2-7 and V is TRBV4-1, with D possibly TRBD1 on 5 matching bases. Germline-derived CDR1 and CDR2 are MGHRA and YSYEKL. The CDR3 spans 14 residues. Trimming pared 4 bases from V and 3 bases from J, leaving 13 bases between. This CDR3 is CASSRTLTDYEQYF. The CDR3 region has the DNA TGCGCCAGCAGCCGAACTCTGACAGACTACGAGCAGTACTTC.

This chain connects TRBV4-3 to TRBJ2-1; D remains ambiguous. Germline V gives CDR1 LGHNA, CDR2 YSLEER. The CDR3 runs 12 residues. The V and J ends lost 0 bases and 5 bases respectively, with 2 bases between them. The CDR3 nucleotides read TGCGCCAGCAGCCAAGACGACAATGAGCAGTTCTTC. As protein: CASSQDDNEQFF.

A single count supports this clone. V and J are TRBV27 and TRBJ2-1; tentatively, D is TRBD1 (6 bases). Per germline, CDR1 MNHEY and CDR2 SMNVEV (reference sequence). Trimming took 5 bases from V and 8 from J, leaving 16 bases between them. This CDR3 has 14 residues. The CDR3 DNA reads TGTGCCAGCAGTGGACAGTGGGGTATGGATGAGCAGTTCTTC. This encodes CASSGQWGMDEQFF.

CDR3 sequence (DNA): TGTGCCACCCGACAGGGGAGCACTGAAGCTTTCTTT. It encodes CATRQGSTEAFF. V gene TRBV13 combines with J gene TRBJ1-1; 8 nucleotides match TRBD1. From germline, CDR1 is PRHDT and CDR2 FYEKMQ (reference sequence). The CDR3 is made up of 12 amino acids. Trimming took 10 bases from V and 4 from J; bases not matched to a gene: 5.